The T cell receptor beta chain described here comes from a study of a mutant IDH1 vaccine in newly diagnosed glioma. About the study: Every participant had undergone radiotherapy, temozolomide, or both before, and most underwent both.

A note on this clone: The antigen remains unidentified.

The time point here: week 23, last vaccination. Each dose of the vaccine consisted of 300 ug of mutant IDH1 20-mer peptide, with topical imiquimod. Data came from immunoSEQ multiplex PCR; TCRdb stores just in-frame clones and leaves some out. The profile shows approximately 50,000 clones, about 90% of them singletons. The CDR3 runs to 14 residues. Per the germline V gene, CDR1 is SGHRS and CDR2 is YFSETQ. The V and J ends lost 5 bases and 0 bases respectively, with 9 bases between them. The sequence was obtained from a man aged 35-49 years with glioma. The chain couples TRBV5-1 to TRBJ2-1; D uncertain. Material: PBMCs, obtained from a glioma patient whose treatment included an IDH1 peptide vaccine. The CDR3: CASRSDPSYNEQFF. The DNA for the CDR3 is TGCGCCAGCAGATCGGACCCCTCCTACAATGAGCAGTTCTTC.